This T cell receptor (beta chain) was found in a study of long-term antiretroviral therapy in people with HIV. At the survey level, the v3.0 immunoSEQ assay was run. The method was immunoSEQ multiplex PCR; TCRdb's version includes in-frame clones alone and lacks a portion of them. The table shows fewer than 20,000 clones, with around 80% occurring only once. Germline CDR1 reads SGHRS; CDR2 reads YFSETQ. The CDR3 extends over 15 amino acids. The V and J ends lost 0 bases and 1 base respectively, with 9 bases between them. The material sequenced was unsorted PBMCs, taken 0.1 years after starting antiretroviral therapy. The rearrangement uses TRBV5-1 and TRBJ2-3, with a weak D call TRBD2 (6 bases). This clonotype was sampled from a man younger than 35 with HIV. The CDR3 region is CASSLDPGGTDTQYF. DNA of the CDR3: TGCGCCAGCAGCTTGGACCCGGGAGGCACAGATACGCAGTATTTT. Together with reference TRBV5-1 and TRBJ2-3, the CDR3 gives the full variable domain: KAGVTQTPRYLIKTRGQQVTLSCSPISGHRSVSWYQQTPGQGLQFLFEYFSETQRNKGNFPGRFSGRQFSNSRSEMNVSTLELGDSALYLCASSLDPGGTDTQYFGPGTRLTVL.